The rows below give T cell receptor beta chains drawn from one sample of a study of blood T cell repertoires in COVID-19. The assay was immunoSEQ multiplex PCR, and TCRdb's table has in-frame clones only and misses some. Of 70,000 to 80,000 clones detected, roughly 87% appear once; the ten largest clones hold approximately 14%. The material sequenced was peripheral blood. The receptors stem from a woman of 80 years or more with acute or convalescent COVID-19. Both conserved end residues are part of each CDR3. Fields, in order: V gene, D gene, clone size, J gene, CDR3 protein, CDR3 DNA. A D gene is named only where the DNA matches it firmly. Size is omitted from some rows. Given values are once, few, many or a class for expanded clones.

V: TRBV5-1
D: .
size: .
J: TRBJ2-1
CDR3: CASSLYSNEQFF
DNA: TGCGCCAGCAGCCTATATAGCAATGAGCAGTTCTTC

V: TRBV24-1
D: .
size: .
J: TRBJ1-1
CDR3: CATSENGRGMNTEAFF
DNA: TGTGCCACCAGTGAGAACGGTCGGGGGATGAACACTGAAGCTTTCTTT

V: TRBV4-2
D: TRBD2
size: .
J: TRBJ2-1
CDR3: CASSQDPRGASGKLNNEQFF
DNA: TGTGCCAGCAGCCAAGATCCTAGGGGGGCTAGCGGGAAACTAAACAATGAGCAGTTCTTC

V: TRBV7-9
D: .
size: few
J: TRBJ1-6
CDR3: CASSLEGVMQWFGHSPLHF
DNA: TGTGCCAGCAGCTTAGAGGGGGTTATGCAGTGGTTCGGGCATTCACCCCTCCACTTT

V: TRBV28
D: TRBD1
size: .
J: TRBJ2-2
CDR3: CASSPFGTGYTGELFF
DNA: TGTGCCAGCAGCCCCTTTGGGACAGGTTACACCGGGGAGCTGTTTTTT

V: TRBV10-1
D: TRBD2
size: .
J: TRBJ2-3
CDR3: CASSRTSGREDTQYF
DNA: TGCGCCAGCAGTCGGACTAGCGGGAGAGAAGATACGCAGTATTTT

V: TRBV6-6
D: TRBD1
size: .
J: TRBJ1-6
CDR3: CASSGQGGSPLHF
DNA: TGTGCCAGCAGTGGACAGGGGGGTTCACCCCTCCACTTT

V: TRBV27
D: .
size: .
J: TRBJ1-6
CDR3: CASSYGASPLHF
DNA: TGTGCCAGCAGTTATGGGGCTTCACCCCTCCACTTT

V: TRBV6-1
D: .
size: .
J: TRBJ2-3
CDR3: CASSEIIDRTLDTQYF
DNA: TGTGCCAGCAGTGAAATCATCGACAGGACTTTAGATACGCAGTATTTT

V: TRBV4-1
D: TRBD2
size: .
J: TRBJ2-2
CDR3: CASSQTSGRNTGELFF
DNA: TGCGCCAGCAGCCAAACTAGCGGGCGGAACACCGGGGAGCTGTTTTTT

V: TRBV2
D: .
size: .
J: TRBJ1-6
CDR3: CASIPRRNSPLHF
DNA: TGTGCCAGCATACCCCGGAGAAATTCACCCCTCCACTTT

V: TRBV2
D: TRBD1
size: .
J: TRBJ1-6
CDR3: CASRDRGVNSPLHF
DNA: TGTGCCAGCCGGGACAGGGGGGTTAATTCACCCCTCCACTTT

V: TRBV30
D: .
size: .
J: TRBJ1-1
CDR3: CAWSTGGGAFF
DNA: TGTGCCTGGAGCACCGGAGGAGGAGCTTTCTTT

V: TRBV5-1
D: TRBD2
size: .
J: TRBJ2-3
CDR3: CASSLDPSGTSGSADTQYF
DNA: TGCGCCAGCAGCTTGGACCCCTCGGGGACTAGCGGGAGTGCAGATACGCAGTATTTT

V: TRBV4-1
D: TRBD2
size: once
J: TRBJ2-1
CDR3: CASSQTSGYNEQFF
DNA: TGCGCCAGCAGCCAAACTAGCGGCTACAATGAGCAGTTCTTC

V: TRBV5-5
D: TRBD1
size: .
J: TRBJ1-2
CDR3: CASSLRTGSYGYTF
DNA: TGTGCCAGCAGCCTGAGGACAGGTTCTTATGGCTACACCTTC

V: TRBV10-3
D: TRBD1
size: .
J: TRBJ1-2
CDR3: CAVEGTDYGYTF
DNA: TGTGCCGTCGAAGGGACAGATTATGGCTACACCTTC

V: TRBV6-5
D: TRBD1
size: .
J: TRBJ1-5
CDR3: CASRGGQGVGQPQHF
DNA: TGTGCCAGCAGGGGGGGACAGGGGGTAGGTCAGCCCCAGCATTTT

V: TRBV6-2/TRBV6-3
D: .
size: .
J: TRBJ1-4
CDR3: CASSLNTGQRATNEKLFF
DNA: TGTGCCAGCAGTTTGAACACGGGACAACGTGCAACTAATGAAAAACTGTTTTTT

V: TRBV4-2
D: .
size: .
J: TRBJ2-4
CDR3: CASSQVGLAKNIQYF
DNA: TGTGCCAGCAGCCAGGTGGGACTAGCCAAAAACATTCAGTACTTC

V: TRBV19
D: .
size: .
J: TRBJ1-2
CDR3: CASSIVLRGPNYGYTF
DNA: TGTGCCAGTAGTATAGTCCTAAGGGGCCCTAACTATGGCTACACCTTC

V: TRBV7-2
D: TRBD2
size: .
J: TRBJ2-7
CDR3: CASSSFSSGSGEQYF
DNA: TGTGCCAGCAGCTCCTTCTCTAGCGGGAGCGGAGAGCAGTACTTC

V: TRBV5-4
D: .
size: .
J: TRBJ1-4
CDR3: CASSFTPSTNEKLFF
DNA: TGTGCCAGCAGCTTTACACCGTCAACTAATGAAAAACTGTTTTTT

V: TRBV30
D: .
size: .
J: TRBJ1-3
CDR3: CAWSEGRGGNTIYF
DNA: TGTGCCTGGAGTGAGGGGCGCGGAGGAAACACCATATATTTT

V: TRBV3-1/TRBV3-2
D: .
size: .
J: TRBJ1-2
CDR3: CASSQGPRSRVNGYTF
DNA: TGTGCCAGCAGCCAAGGCCCCAGGAGCAGGGTGAATGGCTACACCTTC

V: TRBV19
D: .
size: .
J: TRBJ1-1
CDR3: CASSNREARNTEAFF
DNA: TGTGCCAGTAGTAACAGGGAAGCCCGGAACACTGAAGCTTTCTTT

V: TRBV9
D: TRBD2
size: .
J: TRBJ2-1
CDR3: CASSVESLAGGPYNEQFF
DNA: TGTGCCAGCAGCGTAGAGTCATTGGCGGGAGGGCCGTACAATGAGCAGTTCTTC

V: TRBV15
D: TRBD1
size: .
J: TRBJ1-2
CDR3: CATSRDLGDRVNGYTF
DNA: TGTGCCACCAGCAGAGATCTGGGGGACAGGGTAAATGGCTACACCTTC

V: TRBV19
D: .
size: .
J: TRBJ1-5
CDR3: CASGTLNQPQHF
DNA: TGTGCCAGTGGGACACTCAATCAGCCCCAGCATTTT

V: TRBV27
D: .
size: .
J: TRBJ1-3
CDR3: CASSRGWSSGNTIYF
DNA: TGTGCCAGCAGCCGAGGTTGGAGCTCTGGAAACACCATATATTTT

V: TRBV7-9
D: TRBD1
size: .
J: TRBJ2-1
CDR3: CASSFVTWTGVVNEQFF
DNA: TGTGCCAGCAGCTTCGTCACCTGGACAGGGGTGGTCAATGAGCAGTTCTTC

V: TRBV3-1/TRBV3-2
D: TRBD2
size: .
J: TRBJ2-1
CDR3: CASSHTSGVGFGREQFF
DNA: TGTGCCAGCAGCCATACTAGCGGGGTGGGTTTTGGAAGGGAGCAGTTCTTC

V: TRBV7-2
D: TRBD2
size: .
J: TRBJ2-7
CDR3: CASSLAFSGSTYEQYF
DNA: TGTGCCAGCAGCTTAGCATTTAGCGGGAGCACCTACGAGCAGTACTTC

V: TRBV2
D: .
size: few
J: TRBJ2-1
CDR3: CASTLYNEQFF
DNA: TGTGCCAGCACCTTGTACAATGAGCAGTTCTTC

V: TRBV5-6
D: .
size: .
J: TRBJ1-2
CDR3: CASSLVGQNYGYTF
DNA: TGTGCCAGCAGCTTGGTGGGGCAGAACTATGGCTACACCTTC

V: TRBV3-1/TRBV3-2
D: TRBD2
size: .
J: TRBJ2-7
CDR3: CASTKGGGRAYEQYF
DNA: TGTGCCAGCACCAAAGGTGGCGGGAGAGCCTACGAGCAGTACTTC

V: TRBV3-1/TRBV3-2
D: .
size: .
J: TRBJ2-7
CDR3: CASSANPYEQYF
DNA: TGTGCCAGCAGCGCTAATCCCTACGAGCAGTACTTC

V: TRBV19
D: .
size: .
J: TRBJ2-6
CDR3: CASSNTGANVLTF
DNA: TGTGCCAGTAGTAATACTGGGGCCAACGTCCTGACTTTC

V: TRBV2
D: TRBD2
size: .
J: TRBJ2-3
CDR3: CASIGGGGRNTQYF
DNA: TGTGCCAGCATTGGCGGGGGGGGGCGAAATACGCAGTATTTT

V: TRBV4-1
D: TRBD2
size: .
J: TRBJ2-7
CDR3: CASSQDLGSSGSKRSYEQYF
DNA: TGCGCCAGCAGCCAAGATCTTGGGAGTAGCGGGAGTAAGAGGTCCTACGAGCAGTACTTC

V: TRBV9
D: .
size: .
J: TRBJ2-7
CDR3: CASSAPNRDEQYF
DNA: TGTGCCAGCAGCGCTCCCAATCGGGACGAGCAGTACTTC

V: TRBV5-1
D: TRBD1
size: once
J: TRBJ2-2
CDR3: CASSSAGQGATGELFF
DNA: TGCGCCAGCAGCTCCGCCGGACAGGGGGCCACCGGGGAGCTGTTTTTT

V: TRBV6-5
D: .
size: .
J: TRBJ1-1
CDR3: CASKGPEVNTEAFF
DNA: TGTGCCAGCAAAGGGCCGGAGGTGAACACTGAAGCTTTCTTT

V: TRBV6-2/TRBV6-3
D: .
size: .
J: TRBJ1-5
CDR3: CASSYIQGYQPQHF
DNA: TGTGCCAGCAGTTACATTCAGGGGTATCAGCCCCAGCATTTT

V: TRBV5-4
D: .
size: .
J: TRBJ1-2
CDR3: CASSLWGGLYGYTF
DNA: TGTGCCAGCAGCTTGTGGGGGGGGTTGTATGGCTACACCTTC

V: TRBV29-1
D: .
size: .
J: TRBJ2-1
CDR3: CSVGIRTKYNEQFF
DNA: TGCAGCGTTGGTATCAGGACTAAATACAATGAGCAGTTCTTC

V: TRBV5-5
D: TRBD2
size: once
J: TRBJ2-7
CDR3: CASSLTGLADYEQYF
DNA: TGTGCCAGCAGCTTGACGGGACTAGCGGATTACGAGCAGTACTTC

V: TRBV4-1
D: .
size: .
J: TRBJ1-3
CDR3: CASSQQPGGAGNTIYF
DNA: TGCGCCAGCAGCCAACAACCCGGCGGGGCTGGAAACACCATATATTTT

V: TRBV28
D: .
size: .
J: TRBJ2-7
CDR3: CASSSTKGQPSSHEQYF
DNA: TGTGCCAGCAGCTCAACTAAAGGACAACCCTCTTCCCACGAGCAGTACTTC

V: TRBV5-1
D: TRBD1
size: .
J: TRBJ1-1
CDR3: CASRQGSVNTEAFF
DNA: TGCGCCAGCAGACAGGGGAGCGTGAACACTGAAGCTTTCTTT

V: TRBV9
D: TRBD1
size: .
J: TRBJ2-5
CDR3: CASSPGQGIMETQYF
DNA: TGTGCCAGCAGCCCGGGACAGGGGATTATGGAGACCCAGTACTTC

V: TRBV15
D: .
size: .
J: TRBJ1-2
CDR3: CATSRSGESGYTF
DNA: TGTGCCACCAGCAGAAGTGGGGAGAGTGGCTACACCTTC

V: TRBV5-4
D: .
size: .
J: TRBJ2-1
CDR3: CASSRGSRLAEGDEQFF
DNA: TGTGCCAGCAGCCGAGGATCGCGGCTAGCGGAGGGGGATGAGCAGTTCTTC